The source of this T cell receptor (beta chain) is a study of cytomegalovirus exposure and HLA in healthy donors. Broader study findings: Some V segments, TRBV6-2 and TRBV6-3 among them, were indistinguishable and were therefore excluded. The authors assumed roughly uniform sequencing depth across donors for presence/absence analyses. CMV serostatus alone was available as immune exposure information.

Note on this clone: What it binds is not known.

It was with 60 Vbeta and 13 Jbeta primers that the PCR ran. Authors' analysis steps: Roughly 11 million shared chains were among some 75 million unique TCR beta chains counted in a later analysis. Clones were sequenced by immunoSEQ multiplex PCR, and TCRdb holds only the in-frame ones, with some missing. The DNA was the basis for D and trimming; V, J and clone size are from that table. The sample consists of some 120,000 clones, 85% of them appearing once. Per germline, CDR1 GTSNPN and CDR2 SVGIG (reference sequence). J gave up 7 bases and V 7 bases, and 13 bases lay outside the gene matches. CDR3 length: 13 amino acids.

The receptor was isolated from a woman under 40 in good health and CMV-seropositive. The specimen was PBMCs. The chain combines TRBV30 with TRBJ2-7, with 7 bases that match TRBD1. The CDR3 bases are TGTGCCTTCACCCAGGGGGACCCCAAAGAGCAGTACTTC. Protein sequence: CAFTQGDPKEQYF.